Presented here are 8 T cell receptor beta chains from one specimen sequenced in a study of T cell responses to AZD1222 COVID-19 vaccine. TCRdb keeps only in-frame clones here, not all; method: immunoSEQ multiplex PCR. Counted here are about 120,000 clones, around 90% occurring once; the ten biggest clones make up approximately 8.4%. This specimen consisted of peripheral blood, obtained on day 0 of AZD1222 vaccination. These receptors were obtained from an adult in good health.

The chain has TRBV5-1 and TRBJ2-7; 7 bases fit TRBD1. The CDR3 extends over 13 amino acids. The germline CDR1 and CDR2 sequences are SGHRS and YFSETQ. V lost 2 bases to trimming and J lost 6 bases; unmatched junction nucleotides: 5. CDR3 nucleotide sequence: TGCGCCAGCAGCTTTGACAGGGAAGGCGAGCAGTACTTC. It yields the protein CASSFDREGEQYF.

The V and J genes are TRBV7-2 and TRBJ1-3, with D unresolved. From germline, CDR1 is SGHTA and CDR2 FQGNSA. The CDR3 runs to 13 residues. V was shortened by 6 bases and J by 2 bases, with 8 bases between the two germline ends. The CDR3 nucleotides are TGTGCCAGCAGATTAAATCCTGGAAACACCATATATTTT. As protein: CASRLNPGNTIYF.

This clone has only one observation. V and J are TRBV7-9 and TRBJ2-7, with D perhaps TRBD2 (6 bases). Trimming pared 3 bases from V and 5 bases from J, leaving 14 bases between. From germline, CDR1 is SEHNR and CDR2 FQNEAQ (reference sequence). The CDR3 is 14 residues long. The CDR3 DNA sequence: TGTGCCAGCAGCTTCTCAAGGGAGGAGGACGAGCAGTACTTC. The encoded protein is CASSFSREEDEQYF.

This rearrangement joins TRBV30 to TRBJ1-2; D gene unclear. Germline V gives CDR1 GTSNPN, CDR2 SVGIG (reference sequence). V shed 3 bases and J shed 0 bases, with 5 bases lying between them. This CDR3 comprises 12 residues. CDR3 sequence: CAWRYSNYGYTF. CDR3 nucleotides: TGTGCCTGGAGATATTCTAACTATGGCTACACCTTC.

The chain links TRBV3-1 (or the pseudogene TRBV3-2) to TRBJ2-7, with D uncertain. Trimming cost V 8 bases and J 4 bases, with 9 bases left between them. This CDR3 comprises 11 residues. Germline V gene data show CDR1 as LGHDT and CDR2 as YNNKEL (reference sequence). The CDR3 is CASSQLYEQYF. CDR3 DNA sequence: TGTGCCAGCTCTCAGCTATACGAGCAGTACTTC.

The chain joins TRBV5-1 to TRBJ1-2; D is uncertain. Trimming removed 6 bases at V and 5 bases at J, with 11 bases between. Germline lookup yields CDR1 SGHRS and CDR2 YFSETQ. CDR3 length: 12 residues. This CDR3 reads CASKDEGYGYTF. The CDR3 bases are TGCGCCAGCAAAGATGAGGGATATGGCTACACCTTC. Based on the CDR3 plus reference TRBV5-1 and TRBJ1-2, the full variable domain is KAGVTQTPRYLIKTRGQQVTLSCSPISGHRSVSWYQQTPGQGLQFLFEYFSETQRNKGNFPGRFSGRQFSNSRSEMNVSTLELGDSALYLCASKDEGYGYTFGSGTRLTVV.

This chain joins TRBV6-5 and TRBJ1-2; TRBD1 might be the D (5 bases). Trimming took 6 bases from V and 5 from J, leaving 16 bases between them. Germline CDR1 and CDR2: MNHEY and SVGAGI. The CDR3 has 14 amino acids. This CDR3 reads CASRLRDGGYGYTF. CDR3 in DNA: TGTGCCAGCAGACTCAGGGACGGGGGGTATGGCTACACCTTC.

This sequence joins TRBV4-2 and TRBJ2-7; 7 bases align to TRBD1. J was trimmed by 2 bases and V by 0 bases; bases with no gene match: 1. This CDR3 has 14 amino acids. Germline V gives CDR1 LGHNA, CDR2 YNFKEQ. The DNA of the CDR3 is TGTGCCAGCAGCCAAGAGACAGGGACCTACGAGCAGTACTTC. As protein: CASSQETGTYEQYF.